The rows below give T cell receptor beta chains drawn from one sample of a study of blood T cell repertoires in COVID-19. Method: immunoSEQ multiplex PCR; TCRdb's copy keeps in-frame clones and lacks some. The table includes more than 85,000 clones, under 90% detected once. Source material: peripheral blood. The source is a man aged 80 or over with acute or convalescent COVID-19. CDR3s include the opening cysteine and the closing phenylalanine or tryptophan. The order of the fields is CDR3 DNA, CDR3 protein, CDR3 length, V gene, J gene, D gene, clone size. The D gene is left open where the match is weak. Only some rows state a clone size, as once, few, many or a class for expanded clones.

TGTGCCAGCAGTGAAGTTCTGGGCGCCAATCAGCCCCAGCATTTT	CASSEVLGANQPQHF	15	TRBV6-1	TRBJ1-5	.	.
TGTGCCAGCAGTTTAGCCAAGACAGGGGACACTGAAGCTTTCTTT	CASSLAKTGDTEAFF	15	TRBV28	TRBJ1-1	TRBD1	.
TGTGCCAGCAGTCCATACAGGGGCGTGAACACTGAAGCTTTCTTT	CASSPYRGVNTEAFF	15	TRBV27	TRBJ1-1	TRBD1	.
TGTGCCAGCTCACCCCTAGGGGGCACTGAAGCTTTCTTT	CASSPLGGTEAFF	13	TRBV18	TRBJ1-1	.	.
TGTGCCAGCAGCCAAGCCGGGACGGGGGTCTATGGCTACACCTTC	CASSQAGTGVYGYTF	15	TRBV14	TRBJ1-2	.	.
TGTGCCAGCAGCTCCCCGGGACAGATCTACAATGAGCAGTTCTTC	CASSSPGQIYNEQFF	15	TRBV28	TRBJ2-1	TRBD1	.
TGTGCCAGCAGCGAAGGACTAGCGGGAGTCGGCGAGCAGTACTTC	CASSEGLAGVGEQYF	15	TRBV2	TRBJ2-7	TRBD2	.
TGTGCCAGCAGCTTAGGGAGGGGATCGACCTACGAGCAGTACTTC	CASSLGRGSTYEQYF	15	TRBV11-3	TRBJ2-7	.	.
TGTGCCAGCAGCGTAGATGGCAGCTCCTACGAGCAGTACTTC	CASSVDGSSYEQYF	14	TRBV9	TRBJ2-7	.	few
TGTGCCAGTAGTTTTACGACTTTGACGGATTCTAACTATGGCTACACCTTC	CASSFTTLTDSNYGYTF	17	TRBV19	TRBJ1-2	.	.
TGTGCCACCAGCAGAGATCTCCTAGCGGGAGTCCTAGAGACCCAGTACTTC	CATSRDLLAGVLETQYF	17	TRBV15	TRBJ2-5	TRBD2	.
TGCGCCAGCAGGCGGGGGAACACCGGGGAGCTGTTTTTT	CASRRGNTGELFF	13	TRBV10-2	TRBJ2-2	.	.
TGCGCCTCTATGACGGGGGGGCACTACAATGAGCAGTTCTTC	CASMTGGHYNEQFF	14	TRBV5-1	TRBJ2-1	TRBD2	.
TGTGCCAGCAGTTGGACAATCCAAGAGACCCAGTACTTC	CASSWTIQETQYF	13	TRBV6-5	TRBJ2-5	.	.
TGTGCCAGCAGGCGGACGAACACCGGGGAGCTGTTTTTT	CASRRTNTGELFF	13	TRBV6-5	TRBJ2-2	.	.
TGTGCCAGCTCACCGGACAGGGGGTTTTCACCCCTCCACTTT	CASSPDRGFSPLHF	14	TRBV18	TRBJ1-6	TRBD1	.
TGCGCCAGCAGGACAGATTCAACTAATGAAAAACTGTTTTTT	CASRTDSTNEKLFF	14	TRBV23-1	TRBJ1-4	.	.
TGCGCCAGCAGCCAATATGACTCGCCCAATCAGCCCCAGCATTTT	CASSQYDSPNQPQHF	15	TRBV4-3	TRBJ1-5	.	.
TGTGCCAGCAGCTTAGGAGGGGGACGGGAGACCCAGTACTTC	CASSLGGGRETQYF	14	TRBV11-3	TRBJ2-5	.	once
TGTGCCAGCAGTAACCTTCGGACTGGGGGAGGGACCCAGTACTTC	CASSNLRTGGGTQYF	15	TRBV6-2/TRBV6-3	TRBJ2-5	.	.
TGCGCCAGCAGCCAACAACCGGGACTAGCGAACGAGCAGTACTTC	CASSQQPGLANEQYF	15	TRBV4-3	TRBJ2-7	TRBD2	.
TGTGCCACCAGTGAGGCTTCATCCAAATCTGATGGCTACACCTTC	CATSEASSKSDGYTF	15	TRBV24-1	TRBJ1-2	.	.
TGTGCCAGCAGCTTAACAGACGCTCCTGGAAACACCATATATTTT	CASSLTDAPGNTIYF	15	TRBV5-4	TRBJ1-3	.	many
TGTGCCAGCAGCGGACGGGGTGAGCAGTTCTTC	CASSGRGEQFF	11	TRBV6-5	TRBJ2-1	.	.
TGTGCCAGCAGCCCTCCCCTCGCGAACGAGCAGTACTTC	CASSPPLANEQYF	13	TRBV6-2/TRBV6-3	TRBJ2-7	.	.
TGTGCCAGCAGTTTCAGGGGAGACCTTGAAGCTTTCTTT	CASSFRGDLEAFF	13	TRBV28	TRBJ1-1	.	.
TGTGCCAGCAGCTTGGTGAGCTCTGGAAACACCATATATTTT	CASSLVSSGNTIYF	14	TRBV11-2	TRBJ1-3	.	.
TGTGCCAGCAGTGAATTAACTAGCGCAGATACGCAGTATTTT	CASSELTSADTQYF	14	TRBV2	TRBJ2-3	TRBD2	.
TGTGCCAGCAGCACCCCTAGAAGGAACACTGAAGCTTTCTTT	CASSTPRRNTEAFF	14	TRBV6-5	TRBJ1-1	.	few
TGCGCCAGCAGCTTTCACAGGGGGTCTACCTACAATGAGCAGTTCTTC	CASSFHRGSTYNEQFF	16	TRBV5-1	TRBJ2-1	TRBD1	.
TGTGCCAGCAGATCAGGGGGCGGAAACACCATATATTTT	CASRSGGGNTIYF	13	TRBV6-5	TRBJ1-3	TRBD1	.
TGTGCCAGCAGTTTGAGGTTCGATGGCTACACCTTC	CASSLRFDGYTF	12	TRBV28	TRBJ1-2	.	.
TGCAGCGTTGAGACAGGGGGCGACTATGGCTACACCTTC	CSVETGGDYGYTF	13	TRBV29-1	TRBJ1-2	TRBD1	.
TGTGCCTGGAGGCTAGGAACCCAAACCTACGAGCAGTACTTC	CAWRLGTQTYEQYF	14	TRBV30	TRBJ2-7	.	few
TGTGCCAGCAGCGGAGGGGGCGCGACCAAAAACATTCAGTACTTC	CASSGGGATKNIQYF	15	TRBV9	TRBJ2-4	TRBD1	.
TGTGCCAGCACCCCCAGGGAAATCTGGAGTCAGCCCCAGCATTTT	CASTPREIWSQPQHF	15	TRBV28	TRBJ1-5	.	.
TGTGCCAGTAGTGTCAGGGAATACCAGCCCCAGCATTTT	CASSVREYQPQHF	13	TRBV19	TRBJ1-5	.	.
TGTGCCATCAGCAGGGGACAGGGGGCAAGCGGGGAGCTGTTTTTT	CAISRGQGASGELFF	15	TRBV10-3	TRBJ2-2	TRBD1	.